In its sample, the clone carrying this TCR beta chain was seen many times. As yet, its antigen is unknown. The entry originates in a study of regulatory T cells in long-lasting Graves disease. Investigators prepared the TCR beta libraries by applying iRepertoire HTBI primers and Arm-PCR of CDR3 regions. TCRdb reprocessed the multiplex PCR reads with MiXCR, giving one entry per CDR3 protein. The sample lists about 290,000 distinct CDR3 sequences; 22% were seen once. Overall study findings and caveats: The small sample size may have reduced accuracy.

The V end lost 6 bases, the J end lost 5 bases, and 13 bases lay between the germline ends. The CDR3 sequence is 13 residues long. Time point here: persistent/refractory GD, antithyroid drugs over 5 years with positive TRAb. Generation of the TCR library employed RNA extracted from PBMCs. The chain combines TRBV12-3 or TRBV12-4 with TRBJ1-1; D is perhaps TRBD1 (6 bases). Sample: peripheral blood mononuclear cells (PBMCs), taken when the disease was refractory, from a patient treated with antithyroid drugs. This sequence was found in a female donor with Graves disease. The CDR3 protein is CASSQRGGTEAFF. DNA of the CDR3: TGTGCCAGCAGCCAAAGAGGGGGAACTGAAGCTTTCTTT.